The TCR beta chain under discussion was sequenced for a study of blood T cell repertoires in COVID-19. As for the study in general: There were acute and convalescent COVID-19 samples, and they came from the United States, Italy and Spain.

Using immunoSEQ multiplex PCR, the repertoire was profiled, and TCRdb retains in-frame clones only, with some absent. Of about 330,000 clones listed, about 87% were seen once; the top ten hold over 4%. V lost 5 bases, J lost 3 bases, and 10 bases lay in between. Germline assignment: CDR1 LNHDA and CDR2 SQIVND (reference sequence). The CDR3 is 13 amino acids. The sequencing sample was made of PBMCs or T cells enriched from blood (not recorded which). The chain has TRBV19 and TRBJ1-2; possible D gene TRBD1, 6 bases. This sequence was found in a woman in her 30s who had recovered from COVID-19. In DNA form, the CDR3 reads TGTGCCAGTAGTTCTCACAGGGACTATGGCTACACCTTC. Encoded protein: CASSSHRDYGYTF.